This T cell receptor (beta chain) is drawn from a study of response to subunit inactivated influenza vaccine. TCRdb re-called the RT-PCR reads with MiXCR, one entry per CDR3 protein. This sample has 500,000 or so distinct CDR3 sequences, with over 9.5% found just once. This CDR3 comprises 16 residues. From germline, CDR1 is SGHTS and CDR2 YDEGEE. Between the trimmed V and J ends, which lost 0 bases and 2 bases, there was a span of 13 bases. This clonotype was found many times. Its antigen is as yet unknown. Study-level findings and limits: After each seasonal influenza vaccination, few new T cells are recruited, the authors suggested.

V gene TRBV5-8 combines with J gene TRBJ2-3; D gene uncertain. Source: PBMCs from blood, taken about 40 days after vaccination. This sequence originates from a man aged 50-60 years who received an inactivated influenza vaccine. DNA for the CDR3: TGTGCCAGCAGCTTGGGCAGGAGATTTAACACAGATACGCAGTATTTT. Its translation: CASSLGRRFNTDTQYF. Full variable domain (remainder filled in from reference TRBV5-8 and TRBJ2-3): EAGVTQSPTHLIKTRGQQATLRCSPISGHTSVYWYQQALGLGLQFLLWYDEGEERNRGNFPPRFSGRQFPNYSSELNVNALELEDSALYLCASSLGRRFNTDTQYFGPGTRLTVL.